The 23 T cell receptor beta chains listed next were all sequenced from one sample in a study of naive and memory T cell subsets. Ligated cDNA underwent four rounds of PCR with nested alpha and beta constant region primers and SP2. Via MiXCR, TCRdb re-called the 5' RACE reads, giving one row per CDR3 protein. The data contain more than 55,000 distinct CDR3 sequences, 7.6% of them singletons. The library had UMIs added by 3' ligation of an oligonucleotide to TCR cDNA. All receptors derive from a female donor in good health.

This clonotype was picked up many times. In DNA form, the CDR3 reads TGCGCCAGCAGCTTAACGGGCGGGCTGGCCACTGAAGCTTTCTTT. It translates to CASSLTGGLATEAFF. The chain recombines TRBV5-1 with TRBJ1-1; D is uncertain. This CDR3 comprises 15 residues. Germline V gene lookup returns CDR1 SGHRS and CDR2 YFSETQ. The V and J ends lost 2 bases and 4 bases respectively, with 15 bases between them. The complete variable domain, with remaining parts taken from reference TRBV5-1 and TRBJ1-1, reads KAGVTQTPRYLIKTRGQQVTLSCSPISGHRSVSWYQQTPGQGLQFLFEYFSETQRNKGNFPGRFSGRQFSNSRSEMNVSTLELGDSALYLCASSLTGGLATEAFFGQGTRLTVV.

V is TRBV7-9 and J is TRBJ2-5, with D uncertain. Germline assignment: CDR1 SEHNR and CDR2 FQNEAQ (reference sequence). V gave up 5 bases and J gave up 0 bases, with 13 bases separating them. The CDR3 is 15 amino acids. The DNA for the CDR3 is TGTGCCAGCAGCCCTAACGACGCGTACCAAGAGACCCAGTACTTC. It is translated as CASSPNDAYQETQYF.

This clonotype was found many times. The rearrangement links TRBV5-1 to TRBJ1-2, with D tentatively TRBD1 (5 bases). Trimming removed 0 bases from V and 4 bases from J, with 16 bases in between. The CDR3 loop spans 16 amino acids. Germline assignment: CDR1 SGHRS and CDR2 YFSETQ. CDR3 nucleotides: TGCGCCAGCAGCTTGGAAGACAGTTCGGGGGGCTATGGCTACACCTTC. Translating gives CASSLEDSSGGYGYTF.

A few counts support this clonotype. The junction does not match germline at one end; this may be a read error. The chain links TRBV7-8 to TRBJ1-2; the D gene is possibly TRBD1 (5 bases). The V gene's germline CDR1 is SGHVS and CDR2 FQNEAQ. CDR3 length: 15 amino acids. The CDR3 here is CASSPAQQGISGDTF. As DNA, the CDR3 is TGTGCCAGCAGTCCGGCCCAGCAGGGTATCAGTGGCGACACCTTC.

This clonotype has only a few counts. This chain joins TRBV6-6 and TRBJ2-7; TRBD1 matches at 9 bases. Per germline, CDR1 MNHNY and CDR2 SVGAGI (reference sequence). CDR3 length: 16 residues. V was clipped by 6 bases and J by 0 bases; unmatched bases: 9. DNA of the CDR3: TGTGCCAGCAGAAGGCAGGACAGGGGAAGCTCCTACGAGCAGTACTTC. This sequence encodes CASRRQDRGSSYEQYF.

This clonotype was detected only a few times. This rearrangement joins TRBV7-2 to TRBJ2-3; TRBD1 might be the D (5 bases). Trimming pared 5 bases from V and 4 bases from J, leaving 7 bases between. The CDR3 spans 12 residues. Per the germline V gene, CDR1 is SGHTA and CDR2 is FQGNSA. CDR3 bases: TGTGCCAGCAGCCAGGGCCCAGATACGCAGTATTTT. As protein: CASSQGPDTQYF.

V usage is TRBV4-3 and J usage is TRBJ2-3; TRBD2 might be the D (6 bases). Germline-derived CDR1 and CDR2 are LGHNA and YSLEER. The V and J ends lost 5 bases and 0 bases respectively, with 15 bases between them. There are 16 residues in the CDR3. The CDR3 DNA follows: TGCGCCAGCAGCGGATCCCTAGCGTATAGCACAGATACGCAGTATTTT. The encoded protein is CASSGSLAYSTDTQYF.

This clonotype has more than one count but fewer than ten. This rearrangement joins TRBV12-3 or TRBV12-4 to TRBJ1-2, with a tentative D call TRBD1 (6 bases). This CDR3 contains 14 residues. Trimming cost V 10 bases and J 4 bases, with 19 bases left between them. The CDR3 sequence is CAITPDRAFYGYTF. In DNA, the CDR3 is TGTGCCATTACCCCGGACAGAGCTTTCTATGGCTACACCTTC.

The V and J genes are TRBV5-1 and TRBJ1-6; D gene unclear. The CDR3 consists of 15 residues. V lost 2 bases to trimming and J lost 0 bases, with 6 bases between them. Germline V gene data show CDR1 as SGHRS and CDR2 as YFSETQ. The CDR3 nucleotides read TGCGCCAGCAGCTTTCGGGGCTCCTATAATTCACCCCTCCACTTT. Translating gives CASSFRGSYNSPLHF.

This clonotype was observed many times. V is TRBV20-1 and J is TRBJ1-1, with 8 bases aligning to TRBD1. J gave up 2 bases and V 4 bases, and 21 bases lay outside the gene matches. Germline values: CDR1 DFQATT, CDR2 SNEGSKA (reference sequence). The CDR3 is made up of 19 amino acids. The CDR3 nucleotides are TGCAGTGCTACACGCTGGGGGCACAGGGGGTTATTTCGTAACACTGAAGCTTTCTTT. Residues: CSATRWGHRGLFRNTEAFF.

This clonotype came up a few times. At one end the junction does not follow the germline gene, possibly because of a read error. The CDR3 region is CASSLVRDHETQYF. The CDR3 DNA is TGTGCCAGCAGCTTAGTGAGGGACCACGAGACCCAGTACTTC. V is TRBV7-9 and J is TRBJ2-5; D tentatively fits TRBD1 or TRBD2 (5 bases each). This CDR3 region has 14 residues. The germline CDR1 and CDR2 sequences are SEHNR and FQNEAQ (reference sequence).

The table lists this clonotype with a few counts. V usage is TRBV29-1 and J usage is TRBJ2-3; D uncertain. Per germline, CDR1 SQVTM and CDR2 ANQGSEA. The CDR3 is 16 amino acids. V dropped 5 bases and J dropped 0 bases, with 18 bases sitting between them. CDR3 protein: CSVQGLPLTSTDTQYF. For the CDR3, the DNA is TGCAGCGTTCAAGGGCTACCTCTGACTAGCACAGATACGCAGTATTTT.

In its sample, this clonotype was seen many times. V and J are TRBV7-2 and TRBJ1-5, with D perhaps matching TRBD1 (6 bases). V lost 2 bases and J lost 5, with 10 bases in between. Germline-derived CDR1 and CDR2 are SGHTA and FQGNSA. CDR3 length: 14 residues. The CDR3 coding sequence is TGTGCCAGCAGCTTAAACAGGGTTGATCAGCCCCAGCATTTT. Encoded protein: CASSLNRVDQPQHF. The whole variable domain, remainder taken from reference TRBV7-2 and TRBJ1-5, is GAGVSQSPSNKVTEKGKDVELRCDPISGHTALYWYRQSLGQGLEFLIYFQGNSAPDKSGLPSDRFSAERTGGSVSTLTIQRTQQEDSAVYLCASSLNRVDQPQHFGDGTRLSIL.

This clonotype was recorded many times. This chain links TRBV19 with TRBJ1-6; 7 nucleotides align to TRBD1. There are 14 residues in the CDR3. V lost 6 bases and J lost 9; bases outside the gene matches: 8. The germline V gene has CDR1 LNHDA and CDR2 SQIVND (reference sequence). The CDR3 protein is CASRPGQFGSPLHF. The CDR3 DNA sequence: TGTGCCAGTAGGCCGGGACAGTTCGGTTCACCCCTCCACTTT.

The chain carries TRBV6-1 and TRBJ2-7; D remains ambiguous. The CDR3 covers 12 residues. Germline V gene sequence: CDR1 MNHNS, CDR2 SASEGT. The ends were cut back, 8 bases at V and 1 base at J, with 9 bases in the middle. The CDR3 protein is CASGPFSYEQYF. The CDR3 DNA follows: TGTGCCAGCGGCCCATTTTCCTACGAGCAGTACTTC.

This clonotype was detected ten times or more. V usage is TRBV5-5 and J usage is TRBJ1-5; D call uncertain. The V gene lost 4 bases and the J gene lost 7 bases, with 12 bases spanning the gap. This CDR3 is 13 amino acids long. Looked up from germline, CDR1 is SGHKS and CDR2 is YYEKEE (reference sequence). CDR3 residues: CASSPGTGQPQHF. As DNA, the CDR3 is TGTGCCAGCAGCCCGGGCACCGGACAGCCCCAGCATTTT. The whole variable domain, filled in from reference TRBV5-5 and TRBJ1-5, reads DAGVTQSPTHLIKTRGQQVTLRCSPISGHKSVSWYQQVLGQGPQFIFQYYEKEERGRGNFPDRFSARQFPNYSSELNVNALLLGDSALYLCASSPGTGQPQHFGDGTRLSIL.

This clonotype was seen many times. The chain links TRBV20-1 to TRBJ2-2; D gene ambiguous. CDR1 is DFQATT and CDR2 is SNEGSKA in the germline V gene (reference sequence). The CDR3 is 15 residues long. V lost 2 bases and J 0 bases, leaving 10 bases between the germline ends. CDR3 region: CSARNAHTNTGELFF. CDR3 nucleotide sequence: TGCAGTGCTAGAAATGCCCACACGAACACCGGGGAGCTGTTTTTT.

This clonotype showed up just a few times. The genes are TRBV6-4 and TRBJ1-1, with 7 bases aligning to TRBD1. The V segment lost 6 bases and the J segment 6 bases; nucleotides outside the gene matches: 10. Germline V gene data show CDR1 as MRHNA and CDR2 as SNTAGT. CDR3 length: 14 amino acids. The CDR3 loop reads CASRADREVPEAFF. For the CDR3, the DNA is TGTGCCAGCAGGGCCGACAGGGAAGTTCCTGAAGCTTTCTTT.

Concerning this clonotype: It may be a read error: a sequence one base away is much more abundant. The V call is TRBV12-3 or TRBV12-4, the J call TRBJ1-3, with a possible D match to TRBD1 (6 bases). V lost 6 bases and J lost 9, with 15 bases in between. This CDR3 comprises 13 residues. The CDR3 spells CASRQGEGCTIYF. In nucleotides, the CDR3 is TGTGCCAGCAGACAGGGTGAAGGGTGCACCATATATTTT.

This clonotype was seen only a few times. The chain couples TRBV4-2 to TRBJ2-5; D remains ambiguous. CDR1 and CDR2 (germline): LGHNA, YNFKEQ. V was shortened by 3 bases and J by 3 bases, with 8 bases between the two germline ends. This CDR3 spans 13 amino acids. CDR3 nucleotide sequence: TGTGCCAGCAGCCAGACCCGAAAAGAGACCCAGTACTTC. It is translated as CASSQTRKETQYF.

This clonotype was counted a few times. One end of the junction varies from germline; a read error may be responsible. The V gene is TRBV6-6, the J gene TRBJ1-2; D is uncertain. The length of the CDR3 is 14 residues. Germline assignment: CDR1 MNHNY and CDR2 SVGAGI (reference sequence). The CDR3 protein is CASSRESIIYGDTF. The CDR3 nucleotides are TGTGCCAGCAGTCGGGAGTCGATAATATATGGCGACACCTTC.

This chain joins TRBV6-2 or TRBV6-3 and TRBJ2-7, with TRBD1 matching 9 bases. CDR1 MNHEY and CDR2 SVGEGT come from the germline V gene. The length of the CDR3 is 13 residues. The junction had 3 bases not matched to a gene; V was cut back by 4 bases and J by 5 bases. The CDR3 DNA reads as TGTGCCAGCAGTTCCCGGGACAGGGACGAGCAGTACTTC. Amino acid sequence: CASSSRDRDEQYF.

This clonotype was recorded at least ten times. J is TRBJ1-1 and V is TRBV7-9; D remains ambiguous. The CDR3 is 12 amino acids. Germline lookup yields CDR1 SEHNR and CDR2 FQNEAQ (reference sequence). CDR3 coding DNA: TGTGTTGGAACAGCCGTGAACACTGAAGCTTTCTTT. Amino acid sequence: CVGTAVNTEAFF. Based on the CDR3 plus reference TRBV7-9 and TRBJ1-1, the full variable domain is DTGVSQNPRHKITKRGQNVTFRCDPISEHNRLYWYRQTLGQGPEFLTYFQNEAQLEKSRLLSDRFSAERPKGSFSTLEIQRTEQGDSAMYLCVGTAVNTEAFFGQGTRLTVV.